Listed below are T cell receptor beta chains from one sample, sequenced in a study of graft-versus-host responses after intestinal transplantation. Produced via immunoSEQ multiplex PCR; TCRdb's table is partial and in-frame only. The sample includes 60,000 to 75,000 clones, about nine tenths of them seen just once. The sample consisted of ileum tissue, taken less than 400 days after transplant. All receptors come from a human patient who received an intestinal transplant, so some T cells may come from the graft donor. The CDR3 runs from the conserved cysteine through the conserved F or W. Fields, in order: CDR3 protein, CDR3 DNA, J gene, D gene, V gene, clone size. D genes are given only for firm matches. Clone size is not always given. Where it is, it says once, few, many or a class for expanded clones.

CASSDFLSYEQYF	TGTGCCAGCAGTGACTTCCTTTCCTACGAGCAGTACTTC	TRBJ2-7	-	TRBV6-5	-
CASSYDPQRPQHF	TGTGCCAGCAGTTACGACCCCCAACGGCCCCAGCATTTT	TRBJ1-5	-	TRBV6-5	-
CASSYGQGETQYF	TGTGCCAGCAGCTACGGACAGGGAGAGACCCAGTACTTC	TRBJ2-5	TRBD1	TRBV9	-
CASSPSGRLSGNTIYF	TGTGCCAGCAGCCCGTCGGGAAGACTCTCTGGAAACACCATATATTTT	TRBJ1-3	-	TRBV9	-
CASSLGGIHEQYF	TGTGCCAGCAGCTTGGGGGGTATCCACGAGCAGTACTTC	TRBJ2-7	-	TRBV5-8	few
CASSPGVGADTQYF	TGTGCCAGCAGTCCAGGCGTCGGGGCAGATACGCAGTATTTT	TRBJ2-3	-	TRBV6-5	-
CASRTGQFYGYTF	TGTGCCAGCAGGACGGGACAGTTCTATGGCTACACCTTC	TRBJ1-2	TRBD1	TRBV6-6	-
CASSLEGSGSYNEQFF	TGTGCCAGCAGCTTGGAAGGTAGCGGGTCCTACAATGAGCAGTTCTTC	TRBJ2-1	TRBD2	TRBV5-6	-
CASSPKSSGETYEQYF	TGTGCCAGCAGCCCGAAATCTAGCGGGGAGACCTACGAGCAGTACTTC	TRBJ2-7	TRBD2	TRBV7-6	-
CASSRAKGQWNTIYF	TGTGCCAGCAGCCGCGCCAAGGGACAATGGAACACCATATATTTT	TRBJ1-3	-	TRBV6-5	-
CASSPGTTYEQYF	TGTGCCAGCAGCCCAGGCACCACCTACGAGCAGTACTTC	TRBJ2-7	-	TRBV13	-
CASSPVGQGYYEQYF	TGTGCCAGCTCACCTGTGGGACAGGGCTACTACGAGCAGTACTTC	TRBJ2-7	TRBD1	TRBV18	once
CASSLGGYNEQFF	TGCGCCAGCAGCTTGGGGGGTTACAATGAGCAGTTCTTC	TRBJ2-1	-	TRBV5-1	once
CASTTVLDYEQYF	TGTGCCAGCACAACAGTTTTAGACTACGAGCAGTACTTC	TRBJ2-7	-	TRBV2	once
CASSQQGGTPYNSPLHF	TGCGCCAGCAGCCAACAAGGTGGGACCCCCTATAATTCACCCCTCCACTTT	TRBJ1-6	-	TRBV4-1	-
CASSLGVYEQYF	TGCGCCAGCAGCTTGGGCGTCTACGAGCAGTACTTC	TRBJ2-7	-	TRBV5-1	-
CAISLGGQYNEQFF	TGTGCCATCAGCCTTGGGGGGCAGTACAATGAGCAGTTCTTC	TRBJ2-1	-	TRBV10-3	-
CASSQGQGSAGNTIYF	TGTGCCAGCAGCCAGGGACAGGGGTCTGCTGGAAACACCATATATTTT	TRBJ1-3	TRBD1	TRBV13	once
CASTSRARRLLEQYF	TGTGCCAGCACCTCAAGGGCTAGGCGTCTTTTGGAGCAGTACTTC	TRBJ2-7	-	TRBV27	-
CASSELAGGLGEQFF	TGTGCCAGCAGTGAGCTAGCGGGGGGGCTGGGTGAGCAGTTCTTC	TRBJ2-1	TRBD2	TRBV2	-
CASSEGAGNRETQYF	TGTGCCAGCAGCGAGGGTGCAGGGAATAGGGAGACCCAGTACTTC	TRBJ2-5	-	TRBV7-2	-
CASSGLELYNEQFF	TGCGCCAGCAGCGGACTCGAACTATACAATGAGCAGTTCTTC	TRBJ2-1	-	TRBV5-1	-
CATSSKRVGGNTIYF	TGTGCCACCAGCTCGAAGCGGGTCGGGGGAAACACCATATATTTT	TRBJ1-3	-	TRBV15	-
CASSPRDRGTGELFF	TGTGCCAGCTCACCACGGGACAGGGGGACCGGGGAGCTGTTTTTT	TRBJ2-2	TRBD1	TRBV18	-